These T cell receptor beta chains were read from a single sample in a study of control samples from healthy donors and cancer patients. Measured with immunoSEQ multiplex PCR; TCRdb has only the in-frame clones, and not every one. The sample consists of around 180,000 clones, approximately 86% of them appearing once. Sequences were obtained from blood. These receptors all stem from a woman aged 25 to 39 in good health. CDR3s include the opening cysteine and the closing phenylalanine or tryptophan. A D gene is named only where the DNA matches it firmly. Expanded clones are given a class, and other clones once, few, many or no size at all.

>TRBJ2-1|TRBV6-5|-|-
TGTGCCAGCAGTCCTGACTTTTATGAGCAGTTCTTC
CASSPDFYEQFF
>TRBJ2-5|TRBV27|-|-
TGTGCCAGCAGAATCAGCGGAAAAGAGACCCAGTACTTC
CASRISGKETQYF
>TRBJ2-1|TRBV10-2|-|once
TGCGCCAGCAGTGAGTCCTACAGCGGGTTAAATGAGCAGTTCTTC
CASSESYSGLNEQFF
>TRBJ1-5|TRBV7-9|-|-
TGTGCCAGCAGCCGAGCCGGGCTCGGAGGGCGGCAGCCCCAGCATTTT
CASSRAGLGGRQPQHF
>TRBJ2-2|TRBV2|-|-
TGTGCCAGCGACAAGGGCTCGAACACCGGGGAGCTGTTTTTT
CASDKGSNTGELFF
>TRBJ2-2|TRBV5-1|-|-
TGCGCCAGCAGCTTGGTCGCTTCGGGGACCGGGGAGCTGTTTTTT
CASSLVASGTGELFF
>TRBJ2-4|TRBV7-9|TRBD2|-
TGTGCCAGCAGCGAGAGCGGGAGAATGGCCAAAAACATTCAGTACTTC
CASSESGRMAKNIQYF
>TRBJ2-6|TRBV9|-|-
TGTGCCAGCAGCCCCCGGTCGGTAGTGAATGGGGCCAACGTCCTGACTTTC
CASSPRSVVNGANVLTF
>TRBJ1-3|TRBV2|-|-
TGTGCCAGCAGTGATCCGAACTCTGGAAACACCATATATTTT
CASSDPNSGNTIYF
>TRBJ2-3|TRBV6-4|TRBD2|-
TGTGCCAGCAGTGACTGGGCTAGCGGGGGGGCGGCATCCGCAGATACGCAGTATTTT
CASSDWASGGAASADTQYF
>TRBJ1-5|TRBV5-5|-|-
TGTGCCAGCAGCTTGAATAGCGGAACAGGGAATATTCAGCCCCAGCATTTT
CASSLNSGTGNIQPQHF
>TRBJ2-7|TRBV5-6|-|few
TGTGCCAGCAGCTTGTCCCACTACGAGCAGTACTTC
CASSLSHYEQYF
>TRBJ2-5|TRBV6-6|-|-
TGTGCCAGCAGTTACTCTTCCCGACCTGTCCGTGAGACCCAGTACTTC
CASSYSSRPVRETQYF
>TRBJ1-2|TRBV6-6|-|-
TGTGCCGTATGTAGGGGCGCGGGGTATGGCTACACCTTC
CAVCRGAGYGYTF
>TRBJ2-1|TRBV5-1|TRBD2|-
TGCGCCAGCAGCCTTGGACTAGCCGTCGACAATGAGCAGTTCTTC
CASSLGLAVDNEQFF
>TRBJ1-2|TRBV30|-|-
TGTGCCTCGACCATTCTGACCGGCTATGGCTACACCTTC
CASTILTGYGYTF
>TRBJ1-2|TRBV7-9|-|-
TGTGCCAGCAACAACAAAAACTATGGCTACACCTTC
CASNNKNYGYTF
>TRBJ2-1|TRBV7-2|-|-
TGTGCCAGCAGCCAGGGACTTGGTTATGAGCAGTTCTTC
CASSQGLGYEQFF
>TRBJ1-1|TRBV28|-|-
TGTGCCAGCAAGGCAGATTTTGGGGACCCCACTGAAGCTTTCTTT
CASKADFGDPTEAFF
>TRBJ2-6|TRBV2|-|-
TGTGCCAGCAGTAATAGGGACACCCGCTCTGGGGCCAACGTCCTGACTTTC
CASSNRDTRSGANVLTF
>TRBJ2-1|TRBV30|TRBD2|-
TGTGCCTGGAGTCCTAGCGGGGGGGCCAGTGAGCAGTTCTTC
CAWSPSGGASEQFF
>TRBJ2-5|TRBV3-1/TRBV3-2|-|-
TGTGCCAGCAGCCAAGGGGGTAGTTCGGAGACCCAGTACTTC
CASSQGGSSETQYF
>TRBJ2-3|TRBV28|-|-
TGTGCCAGCAGTTTAGCTGGAGAAATCACAGATACGCAGTATTTT
CASSLAGEITDTQYF
>TRBJ2-1|TRBV14|-|-
TGTGCCAGCAGCCAAGATCAGACAGTAAGAAATGAGCAGTTCTTC
CASSQDQTVRNEQFF
>TRBJ2-3|TRBV6-5|-|once
TGTGCCAGCACGTACCGGGGGCGGACAGATACGCAGTATTTT
CASTYRGRTDTQYF
>TRBJ2-5|TRBV19|TRBD2|-
TGTGCCAGTAGGCCACAGCGGGATGGGAAGGAGACCCAGTACTTC
CASRPQRDGKETQYF
>TRBJ2-1|TRBV24-1|TRBD1|-
TGTGCCACCAGTGATCCGGACAGGAGACGCGCAAATGAGCAGTTCTTC
CATSDPDRRRANEQFF
>TRBJ1-2|TRBV12-3/TRBV12-4|TRBD1|-
TGTGCCAGCAGTCCTCAGGGGGTAGCTGGCTACACCTTC
CASSPQGVAGYTF
>TRBJ2-7|TRBV28|-|-
TGTGCCAGCAGTTTGAGTGGGAGGCTCTACGAGCAGTACTTC
CASSLSGRLYEQYF
>TRBJ1-1|TRBV9|-|-
TGTGCCAGCAGCCCCCTGGGTAACGGAGGGGAAACTGAAGCTTTCTTT
CASSPLGNGGETEAFF
>TRBJ1-2|TRBV2|-|-
TGTGCCAGCAGTGCAGGGTTATCCTACGGCTACACCTTC
CASSAGLSYGYTF
>TRBJ2-1|TRBV4-1|-|-
TGCGCCAGCAGCCTCGTGGGAGGCCCCAATGAGCAGTTCTTC
CASSLVGGPNEQFF
>TRBJ2-4|TRBV7-9|-|-
TGTGCCAGCAGCCCCCGACAATTCAAAAACATTCAGTACTTC
CASSPRQFKNIQYF
>TRBJ2-7|TRBV13|TRBD2|-
TGTGCCAGCAGCGGGGGGACTAGCGGGTATGACGAGCAGTACTTC
CASSGGTSGYDEQYF
>TRBJ1-1|TRBV9|-|-
TGTGCCAGCAGCGTAGTCGGTGGTGGCACTGAAGCTTTCTTT
CASSVVGGGTEAFF
>TRBJ2-1|TRBV12-2|-|-
TGTGCAAGTCGCTTAGTCCTAGCGGGAGGACTCGATGAGCAGTTCTTC
CASRLVLAGGLDEQFF
>TRBJ2-1|TRBV6-5|-|once
TGTGCCAGCACCAGAGGGCGGGAATCTCCGTTCTTC
CASTRGRESPFF
>TRBJ2-5|TRBV2|-|-
TGTGCCAGCAATAGGGGAATTCAAGAGACCCAGTACTTC
CASNRGIQETQYF